The source of this T cell receptor beta chain is a study of blood T cell repertoires in COVID-19. In the study overall: Material from acute and convalescent COVID-19 was sourced from the United States, Italy and Spain.

The method was immunoSEQ multiplex PCR; TCRdb's version includes in-frame clones alone and lacks a portion of them. The table has approximately 400,000 clones, approximately 90% seen once. The V gene lost 6 bases and the J gene lost 6 bases, with 21 bases spanning the gap. CDR3 length: 15 residues. CDR1 and CDR2 from the germline V gene are SGDLS and YYNGEE. Living in about two dozen US areas, the participants were between 18 and 89 years of age. Sequenced sample: PBMCs or T cells enriched from blood (not recorded which). J is TRBJ1-2 and V is TRBV9; D may be TRBD1 (5 bases). The sequence was obtained from a woman between 18 and 30 years old who had recovered from COVID-19. Here the CDR3 DNA reads TGTGCCAGCACCCCCCCCCGGCAGGGCCTAGATGGCTACACCTTC. The encoded protein is CASTPPRQGLDGYTF. Full variable domain (remainder filled in from reference TRBV9 and TRBJ1-2): DSGVTQTPKHLITATGQRVTLRCSPRSGDLSVYWYQQSLDQGLQFLIQYYNGEERAKGNILERFSAQQFPDLHSELNLSSLELGDSALYFCASTPPRQGLDGYTFGSGTRLTVV.